These 17 T cell receptor beta chains came from one sample sequenced in a study of T cell clonotyping in hematopoietic cell transplantation. Sequenced by immunoSEQ multiplex PCR; TCRdb stores in-frame clones only, minus some. The table has 25,000 to 35,000 clones, less than 75% seen once; the top ten hold about 5.9%. Sample time point: recipient sample about 28 days before transplant, after cytoreduction. The sequencing used peripheral blood mononuclear cells, collected before stem cell transplant. Receptor source: a man in his fifties or sixties with myelodysplastic syndrome. Some clones in this sample may be carry-over from other donors' samples.

This clone has just a few counts. The V call is TRBV10-1, the J call TRBJ1-1; no definite D call. The CDR3 length is 13 residues. Germline V CDR1 and CDR2: WNHNN, SYGVQD (reference sequence). V lost 10 bases, J lost 0 bases, and 12 bases lay in between. In nucleotides, the CDR3 is TGCGCCACGTCGGGAGATTTGAACACTGAAGCTTTCTTT. It specifies CATSGDLNTEAFF.

This chain connects TRBV15 to TRBJ2-5, with no clear D. The germline CDR1 and CDR2 sequences are LNHNV and YYDKDF (reference sequence). The CDR3 consists of 13 residues. V shed 0 bases and J shed 4 bases, with 6 bases lying between them. The CDR3 DNA sequence: TGTGCCACCAGCAGAGAAAAAGCAGAGACCCAGTACTTC. Translated: CATSREKAETQYF.

This chain uses TRBV29-1 with TRBJ2-5; D is possibly TRBD1 (5 bases). Germline V lookup: CDR1 SQVTM, CDR2 ANQGSEA. The CDR3 is made up of 11 amino acids. V was cut by 7 bases and J by 2 bases, with 8 bases left in between. The CDR3 reads CSARGQETQYF. The CDR3 DNA sequence: TGCAGCGCTAGGGGTCAAGAGACCCAGTACTTC.

The chain is built from TRBV2 and TRBJ1-1; D remains ambiguous. Germline loops: CDR1 SNHLY, CDR2 FYNNEI. The CDR3 is 14 amino acids. The V end lost 0 bases, the J end lost 4 bases, and 9 bases lay between the germline ends. This chain's CDR3 is CASSEAGGFTEAFF. CDR3 sequence (DNA): TGTGCCAGCAGTGAAGCAGGCGGTTTCACTGAAGCTTTCTTT.

The chain carries TRBV28 and TRBJ1-1, with D tentatively TRBD1 (5 bases). CDR1 and CDR2 from the germline V gene are MDHEN and SYDVKM. CDR3 length: 14 amino acids. Trimming took 4 bases from V and 0 from J, leaving 9 bases between them. The CDR3 here is CASSSGRLNTEAFF. The DNA for the CDR3 is TGTGCCAGCAGTTCGGGACGGCTGAACACTGAAGCTTTCTTT.

V gene TRBV2 combines with J gene TRBJ2-3, with 12 positions matching TRBD2. CDR3 size: 16 residues. Germline CDR1 reads SNHLY; CDR2 reads FYNNEI. After removal of 8 bases from V and 2 bases from J, the junction contained 8 bases not matched to a gene. In nucleotides, the CDR3 is TGTGCCAGCCAAACTAGCGGGGGGACATACACAGATACGCAGTATTTT. This encodes CASQTSGGTYTDTQYF. The variable domain in full, with the rest retrieved from reference TRBV2 and TRBJ2-3, is EPEVTQTPSHQVTQMGQEVILRCVPISNHLYFYWYRQILGQKVEFLVSFYNNEISEKSEIFDDQFSVERPDGSNFTLKIRSTKLEDSAMYFCASQTSGGTYTDTQYFGPGTRLTVL.

V is TRBV9 and J is TRBJ1-1, with D possibly matching TRBD1 (6 bases). Trimming removed 2 bases at V and 3 bases at J, with 14 bases between. This CDR3 has 15 amino acids. Germline V gene sequence: CDR1 SGDLS, CDR2 YYNGEE. CDR3 sequence: CASSVQGSRDTEAFF. In DNA form, the CDR3 reads TGTGCCAGCAGCGTTCAGGGGAGCAGGGACACTGAAGCTTTCTTT.

The rearrangement links TRBV5-4 to TRBJ1-2; D is undetermined. V gave up 0 bases and J gave up 5 bases, with 11 bases separating them. The germline CDR1 and CDR2 sequences are SGHNT and YYREEE (reference sequence). The CDR3 is 14 residues long. CDR3: CASSLAGGDYGYTF. The CDR3 DNA is TGTGCCAGCAGCTTGGCGGGAGGTGATTATGGCTACACCTTC. The full variable domain, completed using reference TRBV5-4 and TRBJ1-2, is ETGVTQSPTHLIKTRGQQVTLRCSSQSGHNTVSWYQQALGQGPQFIFQYYREEENGRGNFPPRFSGLQFPNYSSELNVNALELDDSALYLCASSLAGGDYGYTFGSGTRLTVV.

The rearrangement links TRBV5-6 to TRBJ1-5; the D gene is possibly TRBD1 (5 bases). The CDR3 runs 15 residues. V was clipped by 4 bases and J by 0 bases, with 11 bases between them. Germline CDR1 reads SGHDT; CDR2 reads YYEEEE. The CDR3 spells CASSQDNYSNQPQHF. The CDR3 region has the DNA TGTGCCAGCAGCCAGGACAACTATAGCAATCAGCCCCAGCATTTT. The whole variable domain, remainder taken from reference TRBV5-6 and TRBJ1-5, is DAGVTQSPTHLIKTRGQQVTLRCSPKSGHDTVSWYQQALGQGPQFIFQYYEEEERQRGNFPDRFSGHQFPNYSSELNVNALLLGDSALYLCASSQDNYSNQPQHFGDGTRLSIL.

The count of this clone is one. The rearrangement uses TRBV7-2 and TRBJ2-1, with D hard to call. With 5 bases removed from V and 9 bases from J, the gap between germline ends came to 14 bases. CDR1 and CDR2 (germline): SGHTA, FQGNSA. This CDR3 is built from 13 residues. CDR3 loop: CASSPISASEQFF. For the CDR3, the DNA is TGTGCCAGCAGCCCCATATCGGCTAGTGAGCAGTTCTTC.

V and J are TRBV6-5 and TRBJ2-7; D may be TRBD2 (5 bases). The CDR3 is 15 amino acids. Trimming took off 5 bases at V and 5 bases at J, with 19 bases between the two ends. CDR1 and CDR2 from the germline V gene are MNHEY and SVGAGI. CDR3 loop: CASSNSLGMAHEQYF. Here the CDR3 DNA reads TGTGCCAGCAGTAATTCACTAGGAATGGCTCACGAGCAGTACTTC.

This clone was recorded once. The chain joins TRBV27 to TRBJ2-7; no definite D call. V shed 6 bases and J shed 3 bases, with 15 bases lying between them. This CDR3 has 14 residues. CDR1 is MNHEY, CDR2 SMNVEV, per germline (reference sequence). The CDR3 sequence: CASSPGRADYEQYF. The CDR3 region has the DNA TGTGCCAGCAGCCCCGGTAGGGCAGACTACGAGCAGTACTTC.

This clone was observed a handful of times. The V call is TRBV29-1, the J call TRBJ2-7; 9 bases are shared with TRBD2. The trim removed 7 bases at V and 2 bases at J, leaving 6 bases unmatched. CDR1 is SQVTM, CDR2 ANQGSEA, per germline. The CDR3 spans 13 residues. CDR3 residues: CSAGGLAAYEQYF. DNA for the CDR3: TGCAGCGCGGGGGGACTAGCAGCCTACGAGCAGTACTTC.

The rearrangement uses TRBV6-1 and TRBJ1-4; D uncertain. Germline CDR1 and CDR2: MNHNS and SASEGT. This CDR3 region has 13 residues. Trimming pared 2 bases from V and 8 bases from J, leaving 9 bases between. The chain's CDR3 is CASSEKEREKLFF. DNA of the CDR3: TGTGCCAGCAGTGAAAAGGAGAGGGAAAAACTGTTTTTT.

This clone occurred once. The chain carries TRBV29-1 and TRBJ2-7; no clear D. CDR1 SQVTM and CDR2 ANQGSEA come from the germline V gene. The V end was cut by 0 bases, the J end by 0 bases, with 12 bases between. The length of the CDR3 is 15 residues. The CDR3: CSVEDRTRSSYEQYF. The CDR3 nucleotides read TGCAGCGTTGAAGATCGGACCAGGAGCTCCTACGAGCAGTACTTC.

CDR3 amino acids: CATSARQGPQETQYF. DNA for the CDR3: TGTGCCACCAGCGCCCGACAGGGGCCCCAAGAGACCCAGTACTTC. This sequence joins TRBV15 and TRBJ2-5, with 8 bases lining up with TRBD1. After removal of 5 bases from V and 1 base from J, the junction contained 6 bases not matched to a gene. The CDR3 loop spans 15 amino acids. The germline V gene encodes CDR1 LNHNV and CDR2 YYDKDF (reference sequence). Variable domain in full (rest from reference TRBV15 and TRBJ2-5): DAMVIQNPRYQVTQFGKPVTLSCSQTLNHNVMYWYQQKSSQAPKLLFHYYDKDFNNEADTPDNFQSRRPNTSFCFLDIRSPGLGDTAMYLCATSARQGPQETQYFGPGTRLLVL.

This clone was seen a handful of times. The J gene is TRBJ2-7, the V gene TRBV4-1; TRBD2 is a possible D gene (5 bases). The CDR3 sequence is 15 residues long. The germline V gene has CDR1 MGHRA and CDR2 YSYEKL. V was trimmed by 1 base and J by 2 bases, leaving 12 bases between them. CDR3 in amino acids: CASSQAGLGTYEQYF. CDR3 coding DNA: TGCGCCAGCAGCCAAGCGGGGTTAGGGACCTACGAGCAGTACTTC.